The following is a T cell receptor (beta chain) sequence with its context. The target of this receptor is not known. Qualities for individual bases were not recorded, and no much larger clone is one base off. The data originate from a study of blood T cell repertoires in COVID-19 (dated by TCRdb to 2018 to 2020). In terms of the full investigation: Samples from collaborators originated in the United States, Italy and Spain and spanned both the acute and convalescent phases of COVID-19. The prospective study material was composed of cDNA or gDNA derived from T cells, B-cell-depleted T cells, or PBMCs. Deeply sampled blood TCRbeta repertoires from subjects exposed to, actively infected with, or recovered from COVID-19 were included in the dataset. The repertoires were released in a freely available public database meant as a resource for research on the immune response to SARS-CoV-2. The samples were drawn from two sources: the first 160 participants of the ongoing ImmuneRACE study, and over 950 subjects contributed by 6 global collaborators. Sample metadata almost always included a de-identified subject ID, COVID-19 status, age in years and sex. HLA class I and class II types, where available, came from metadata supplied by the sample provider rather than from assay-based typing. Points the paper makes about the study in general: Clinical and demographic metadata were provided uncurated, with the amount varying by source and participant.

CDR1 and CDR2 are drawn from the germline V gene: MNHEY, SVGEGT. The CDR3 runs 14 residues from the cysteine to the phenylalanine. Here the CDR3 DNA is all that survives: 42 bases in frame from base 1. V is pared back by 2 bases and J by 3 bases, with 10 bases lying between the germline termini. Each collaborating institution followed its own protocols to collect whole blood in K2EDTA tubes. Collaborator samples were shipped for TCRbeta analysis as frozen whole blood, isolated PBMCs, or DNA extracted from either sample type. TCRbeta CDR3 regions were amplified from genomic DNA using the immunoSEQ Assay, a bias-controlled multiplex PCR. The study's own analysis went as follows. Within the assay, amplification of reference gene primers was used to estimate how many nucleated cells each sample contained. To quantify the absolute abundance of each unique TCRbeta CDR3 rearrangement, sequence reads were collapsed and filtered. For each sample, productive Simpson clonality was calculated by taking the square root of Simpson's diversity index across productive rearrangements. Here the immuneACCESS table is served through TCRdb, limited to in-frame sequences with V and J called. Missing clones are a known gap in these copies; in checked studies unresolved V genes cover under half, and the rest lacks a known reason. D and trimming were read from the DNA, whereas the V and J calls and clone size are those reported in that table. The sample table contains under 250,000 clones; only one count was recorded for roughly 82% of them. The ten most abundant clones make up roughly 8.7% of the sample.

What was sequenced was peripheral blood. This sequence uses TRBV6-2 or TRBV6-3 and TRBJ2-5; tentative D gene TRBD1, with 6 bases matching. The TCR originated in a man aged 50 to 60 with active or convalescent COVID-19. The CDR3 region has the sequence CASSYMGHKETQYF. In nucleotide form, the sequence is TGTGCCAGCAGTTACATGGGACATAAAGAGACCCAGTACTTC.